The 25 T cell receptor beta chains given below trace back to one sample, sequenced in a study of PD-1 blockade in classical Hodgkin lymphoma. The protocol was immunoSEQ multiplex PCR, while the TCRdb copy is restricted to in-frame clones and leaves out a portion. The sample carries 90,000 to 100,000 clones, more than 70% recorded once. Time point noted: cycle 4 day 1 (C4D1), after more than five weeks of nivolumab. Every patient had relapsed following autologous stem cell transplantation, and cohorts differed in brentuximab vedotin exposure. The material was peripheral blood mononuclear cells (PBMCs), obtained before the fourth cycle of nivolumab. The source is a human donor with classical Hodgkin lymphoma.

The chain joins TRBV19 to TRBJ1-5, with no clear D. Germline CDR1 LNHDA, CDR2 SQIVND (reference sequence). The length of the CDR3 is 15 residues. V lost 2 bases to trimming and J lost 3 bases, with 11 bases between them. The CDR3 DNA is TGTGCCAGTAGTATAAGGGCAGGCGACAATCAGCCCCAGCATTTT. Amino acids: CASSIRAGDNQPQHF.

V usage is TRBV9 and J usage is TRBJ1-2; D may be TRBD1 (5 bases). Trimming left V 5 bases short and J 4 bases short, with 18 bases between. Germline-derived CDR1 and CDR2 are SGDLS and YYNGEE. The CDR3 extends over 15 amino acids. CDR3 protein: CASRDRGDSGYGYTF. The CDR3 region has the DNA TGTGCCAGCAGGGATCGGGGAGACAGTGGCTATGGCTACACCTTC.

J is TRBJ2-2 and V is TRBV19; D may be TRBD1 (6 bases). Germline CDR1 reads LNHDA; CDR2 reads SQIVND (reference sequence). Trimming stripped 6 bases from V and 6 bases from J, with 17 bases between. This CDR3 contains 15 residues. Here the CDR3 reads CASSPTGQFAGELFF. The CDR3 DNA follows: TGTGCCAGTAGCCCTACCGGACAGTTCGCCGGGGAGCTGTTTTTT.

As concerns this clone: The identical CDR3 is also encoded by other nucleotide sequences in the sample. The chain joins TRBV6-5 to TRBJ2-5; D gene ambiguous. V was cut by 5 bases and J by 2 bases, with 3 bases left in between. The germline gives CDR1 MNHEY, CDR2 SVGAGI. The CDR3 contains 11 residues. The DNA for the CDR3 is TGTGCCAGCAGTCGTCAAGAGACCCAGTACTTC. Its protein is CASSRQETQYF.

This clone was seen a few times. The chain links TRBV2 to TRBJ1-2; weak D call: TRBD1 (5 bases). Germline V gene data show CDR1 as SNHLY and CDR2 as FYNNEI. The CDR3 contains 15 residues. Trimming left V 1 base short and J 4 bases short, with 13 bases between. CDR3 sequence (DNA): TGTGCCAGCAGTGAAGGCCGGGACTTTGGCTATGGCTACACCTTC. It encodes CASSEGRDFGYGYTF.

The CDR3 protein is CASTPYWGGRVEKLFF. DNA for the CDR3: TGTGCCAGCACCCCTTATTGGGGGGGGCGGGTTGAAAAACTGTTTTTT. This chain connects TRBV28 to TRBJ1-4, with D possibly matching TRBD1 (6 bases). The V end was cut by 7 bases, the J end by 7 bases, with 22 bases between. This CDR3 has 16 residues. Germline V gene lookup returns CDR1 MDHEN and CDR2 SYDVKM.

The chain uses TRBV9 and TRBJ2-5, with D tentatively TRBD1 (6 bases). Germline V CDR1 and CDR2: SGDLS, YYNGEE. V was trimmed by 0 bases and J by 4 bases, leaving 13 bases between them. This CDR3 contains 15 residues. DNA for the CDR3: TGTGCCAGCAGCGTAGAACAGGGCGGTGGAGAGACCCAGTACTTC. Translation gives CASSVEQGGGETQYF. Complete variable domain (other parts from reference TRBV9 and TRBJ2-5): DSGVTQTPKHLITATGQRVTLRCSPRSGDLSVYWYQQSLDQGLQFLIQYYNGEERAKGNILERFSAQQFPDLHSELNLSSLELGDSALYFCASSVEQGGGETQYFGPGTRLLVL.

J is TRBJ2-3 and V is TRBV7-9; D is unclear. This CDR3 contains 13 residues. V was trimmed by 4 bases and J by 4 bases, leaving 9 bases between them. Germline V gene data show CDR1 as SEHNR and CDR2 as FQNEAQ (reference sequence). The CDR3 DNA follows: TGTGCCAGCAGCTCAATACCCGCAGATACGCAGTATTTT. Its translation is CASSSIPADTQYF.

The V and J genes are TRBV6-5 and TRBJ1-6, with D unclear. CDR3 length: 14 amino acids. The germline V gene has CDR1 MNHEY and CDR2 SVGAGI. V was cut by 5 bases and J by 0 bases, with 5 bases left in between. The chain's CDR3 is CASSRSSYNSPLHF. CDR3 DNA sequence: TGTGCCAGCAGTCGGAGCTCCTATAATTCACCCCTCCACTTT.

The rearrangement uses TRBV18 and TRBJ1-2; D is unclear. Trimming took off 2 bases at V and 4 bases at J, with 17 bases between the two ends. This CDR3 spans 16 amino acids. In germline, CDR1 is KGHSH, CDR2 LQKENI. The CDR3 here is CASSPSRGYSPYGYTF. The CDR3 DNA reads as TGTGCCAGCTCACCAAGTCGCGGGTATTCACCCTATGGCTACACCTTC.

V and J are TRBV5-6 and TRBJ2-2; D gene ambiguous. This CDR3 spans 15 amino acids. Per germline, CDR1 SGHDT and CDR2 YYEEEE. Trimming removed 6 bases at V and 4 bases at J, with 16 bases between. CDR3 DNA sequence: TGTGCCAGCAACTCTTCCCCTTATGGCACCGGGGAGCTGTTTTTT. Residues: CASNSSPYGTGELFF.

The chain carries TRBV6-5 and TRBJ2-7; D unclear. Trimming stripped 0 bases from V and 4 bases from J, with 10 bases between. Looked up from germline, CDR1 is MNHEY and CDR2 is SVGAGI. This CDR3 region has 14 residues. The CDR3 loop reads CASSYSIWEYEQYF. The DNA for the CDR3 is TGTGCCAGCAGTTACTCGATCTGGGAATACGAGCAGTACTTC.

The CDR3 here is CASSAGQGAFGNTIYF. The CDR3 DNA reads TGTGCCAGCAGTGCCGGACAGGGGGCGTTCGGAAACACCATATATTTT. The rearrangement uses TRBV27 and TRBJ1-3, with TRBD1 matching 11 bases. The CDR3 is 16 residues long. J was trimmed by 4 bases and V by 5 bases; bases with no gene match: 7. Looked up from germline, CDR1 is MNHEY and CDR2 is SMNVEV (reference sequence).

This clone was picked up one time. V usage is TRBV7-9 and J usage is TRBJ2-5; no clear D. The germline CDR1 and CDR2 sequences are SEHNR and FQNEAQ (reference sequence). This CDR3 is 15 amino acids long. Trimming removed 4 bases at V and 5 bases at J, with 17 bases between. The CDR3 nucleotides are TGTGCCAGCAGCTCGACAATAGGAGTTGGGGAGACCCAGTACTTC. Translating it yields CASSSTIGVGETQYF.

The chain is built from TRBV19 and TRBJ2-1, with 13 bases aligning to TRBD2. The CDR3 is made up of 17 amino acids. Trimming took 3 bases from V and 0 from J; bases not matched to a gene: 2. Germline V gene sequence: CDR1 LNHDA, CDR2 SQIVND (reference sequence). This CDR3 reads CASSIRTSGSSYNEQFF. The DNA for the CDR3 is TGTGCCAGTAGTATCCGGACTAGCGGGAGCTCCTACAATGAGCAGTTCTTC.

The V and J genes are TRBV5-4 and TRBJ1-2; D remains ambiguous. The CDR3 runs 15 residues. The germline V and J ends were trimmed by 2 bases and 0 bases, with 11 bases remaining between them. CDR1 SGHNT and CDR2 YYREEE come from the germline V gene (reference sequence). CDR3 sequence (DNA): TGTGCCAGCAGCTTACAGCCCCCGGCTAACTATGGCTACACCTTC. Its translation is CASSLQPPANYGYTF.

This CDR3 is CASSLGARGSGQPQHF. CDR3 nucleotide sequence: TGTGCCAGCAGCTTAGGGGCGCGGGGGAGCGGTCAGCCCCAGCATTTT. The rearrangement links TRBV7-2 to TRBJ1-5; a weak D match, TRBD1 (5 bases). From germline, CDR1 is SGHTA and CDR2 FQGNSA. The CDR3 has 16 residues. V was shortened by 1 base and J by 6 bases, with 16 bases between the two germline ends.

This clone has only one observation. This rearrangement joins TRBV9 to TRBJ1-6, with D possibly being TRBD1 (5 bases). The CDR3 spans 14 residues. The germline V and J ends were trimmed by 4 bases and 8 bases, with 13 bases remaining between them. Germline values: CDR1 SGDLS, CDR2 YYNGEE. CDR3 loop: CASSSRVGDSPLHF. The CDR3 DNA sequence: TGTGCCAGCAGCTCCCGGGTAGGGGATTCACCCCTCCACTTT.

The V and J genes are TRBV25-1 and TRBJ1-6; 10 bases line up with TRBD1. In germline, CDR1 is MGHDK, CDR2 SYGVNS. J gave up 8 bases and V 6 bases, and 7 bases lay outside the gene matches. The CDR3 is made up of 15 amino acids. The CDR3 region has the DNA TGTGCCAGCAGGAAGGGACAGGGGAGGGATTCACCCCTCCACTTT. Its protein product is CASRKGQGRDSPLHF.

V is TRBV7-7 and J is TRBJ2-1; TRBD2 matches at 13 bases. Losses at the gene ends were 4 bases for V and 4 bases for J; bases not matched to a gene: 1. Per germline, CDR1 SSHAT and CDR2 FNYEAQ (reference sequence). CDR3 length: 15 amino acids. CDR3 region: CASSWGLAGYNEQFF. CDR3 DNA sequence: TGTGCCAGCAGCTGGGGACTAGCGGGATACAATGAGCAGTTCTTC.

The chain recombines TRBV7-2 with TRBJ2-7; D is perhaps TRBD1 (6 bases). V was cut by 5 bases and J by 3 bases, with 14 bases left in between. The CDR3 consists of 14 residues. Germline CDR1 is SGHTA and CDR2 is FQGNSA. CDR3 sequence (DNA): TGTGCCAGCAGCACCGGGACATTCCTCTACGAGCAGTACTTC. Translating it yields CASSTGTFLYEQYF.

This clone was counted a single time. The rearrangement joins TRBV19 to TRBJ2-7, with D unresolved. The CDR3 is 16 amino acids. The germline V gene has CDR1 LNHDA and CDR2 SQIVND (reference sequence). V was shortened by 3 bases and J by 2 bases, with 17 bases between the two germline ends. In DNA form, the CDR3 reads TGTGCCAGTAGTATTCGCAAGGCGTTATCTCCCTACGAGCAGTACTTC. Its translation: CASSIRKALSPYEQYF.

This chain joins TRBV5-1 and TRBJ2-1, with 8 bases lining up with TRBD1. The CDR3 spans 17 residues. Unmatched junction bases numbered 8, after V lost 1 base and J lost 2 bases. CDR1 is SGHRS and CDR2 is YFSETQ in the germline V gene. CDR3 sequence (DNA): TGCGCCAGCAGCTTGTTGACCCCAGGGGGCGCCTACAATGAGCAGTTCTTC. As protein: CASSLLTPGGAYNEQFF.

V gene TRBV5-1 combines with J gene TRBJ2-7, with 9 bases identical to TRBD2. Unmatched junction bases numbered 2, after V lost 5 bases and J lost 2 bases. Germline values: CDR1 SGHRS, CDR2 YFSETQ. The CDR3 covers 13 residues. CDR3 region: CASRTSGAYEQYF. CDR3 DNA sequence: TGCGCCAGCAGGACTAGCGGTGCCTACGAGCAGTACTTC.

The CDR3 loop reads CASSSVPYGYTF. The CDR3 coding sequence is TGTGCCAGCAGCAGCGTCCCCTATGGCTACACCTTC. The V call is TRBV7-9, the J call TRBJ1-2; D remains unclear. Per the germline V gene, CDR1 is SEHNR and CDR2 is FQNEAQ (reference sequence). This CDR3 is built from 12 residues. V lost 5 bases and J lost 4, with 8 bases in between.